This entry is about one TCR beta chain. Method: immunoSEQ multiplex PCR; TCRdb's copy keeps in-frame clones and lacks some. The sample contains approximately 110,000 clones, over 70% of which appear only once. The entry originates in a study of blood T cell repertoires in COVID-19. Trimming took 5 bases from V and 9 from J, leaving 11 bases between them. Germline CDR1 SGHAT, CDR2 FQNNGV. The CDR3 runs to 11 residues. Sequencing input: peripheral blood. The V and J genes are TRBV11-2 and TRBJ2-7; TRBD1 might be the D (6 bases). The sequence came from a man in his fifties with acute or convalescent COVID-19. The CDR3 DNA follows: TGTGCCAGCAGCCTACAGGGCGGGCAGTACTTC. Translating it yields CASSLQGGQYF.